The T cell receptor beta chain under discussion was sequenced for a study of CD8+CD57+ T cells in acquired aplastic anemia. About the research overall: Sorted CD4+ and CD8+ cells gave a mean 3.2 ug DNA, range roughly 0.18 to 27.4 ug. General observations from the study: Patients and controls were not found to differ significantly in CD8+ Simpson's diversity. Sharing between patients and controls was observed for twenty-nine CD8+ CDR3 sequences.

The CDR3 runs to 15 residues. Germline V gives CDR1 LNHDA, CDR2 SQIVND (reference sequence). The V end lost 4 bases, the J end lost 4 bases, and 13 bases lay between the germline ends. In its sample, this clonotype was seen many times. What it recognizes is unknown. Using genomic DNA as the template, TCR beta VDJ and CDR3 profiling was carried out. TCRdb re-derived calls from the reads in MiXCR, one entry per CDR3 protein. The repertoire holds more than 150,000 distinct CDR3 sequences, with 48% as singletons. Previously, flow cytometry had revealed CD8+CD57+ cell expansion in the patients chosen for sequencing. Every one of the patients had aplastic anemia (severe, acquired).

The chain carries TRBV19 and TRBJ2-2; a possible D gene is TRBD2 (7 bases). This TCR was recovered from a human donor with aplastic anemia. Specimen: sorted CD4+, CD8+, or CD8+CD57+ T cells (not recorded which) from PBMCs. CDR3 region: CASSRGGLVTGELFF. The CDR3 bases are TGTGCCAGTAGTAGGGGGGGCCTTGTCACCGGGGAGCTGTTTTTT.